This T cell receptor beta chain was retrieved from a study of T cells after yellow fever vaccination. Study background: SMART-Seq v4 Ultra Low Input served to prepare low-cell-number fractions.

Overall study results and limits: Post-booster reappearance was seen for most primary-vaccination clones (96% CD4, around 88% CD8). Weaker overall, the secondary response nonetheless peaked faster (day 5 versus 15).

About this clonotype: The target antigen is unknown.

The 5'RACE template-switching step produced TCR cDNA and added a universal primer site and UMIs. TCRdb processed the 5' RACE reads anew with MiXCR; each CDR3 protein has one entry. The sample has hundreds of thousands of distinct CDR3 sequences, around 4% seen once. Deletions cut 2 bases from V and 5 bases from J, with 16 bases between. The CDR3 totals 15 residues. The germline CDR1 and CDR2 sequences are SGHNT and YYREEE (reference sequence). The chain carries TRBV5-4 and TRBJ2-5; unclear D gene. Sequenced here: PBMCs, sampled on the day of the yellow fever booster vaccination. The receptor comes from a man younger than 30 who received the YFV17D yellow fever vaccine. CDR3 loop: CASSLFYGPGETQYF. In DNA form, the CDR3 reads TGTGCCAGCAGCTTATTCTACGGACCCGGGGAGACCCAGTACTTC.